The clone carrying this T cell receptor beta chain was detected many times. No antigen is known for it. These data originate in a study of T cells in Graves' hyperthyroidism and ophthalmopathy. Regarding the study as a whole: The model forecast ophthalmopathy, anticipating it by a median about 6.5 months before onset.

The ends lost 3 bases at V and 6 bases at J; junction bases unmatched: 2. There are 13 residues in the CDR3. Germline assignment: CDR1 GTSNPN and CDR2 SVGIG (reference sequence). From RNA transcripts, TCR beta CDR3 regions were amplified. An initial round of RT-PCR targeting the TCR CDR3 relied on the HTBI primer set. TCRdb re-called the multiplex PCR reads through MiXCR, storing one row per CDR3 protein. The sample records approximately 720,000 distinct CDR3 sequences, about 19% being singletons. The source of the PBMCs was less than 12 ml of fresh peripheral blood. The sequence came from a woman between 45 and 65 years old with Graves' hyperthyroidism that later progressed to Graves' ophthalmopathy. The J gene is TRBJ1-4, the V gene TRBV30, with TRBD1 matching over 9 bases. The material sequenced was blood. In DNA, the CDR3 is TGTGCCTGGAGGACAGGGGGTTATGAAAAACTGTTTTTT. This encodes CAWRTGGYEKLFF.